This T cell receptor beta chain was recorded in a study of cytomegalovirus exposure and HLA in healthy donors. Study-level points and caveats: Roughly even sequencing depth across donors was the assumption behind the presence/absence analyses. The study designated about 180 TCR beta chains cytomegalovirus-associated. Later analysis identified several of the most significant clusters that appeared linked to common viral pathogens. Earlier analysis looked at TCR beta V segments, and most were productive about 87% or about 30% of the time.

Primers included in the PCR were 60 Vbeta and 13 Jbeta primers. Measured with immunoSEQ multiplex PCR; TCRdb has only the in-frame clones, and not every one. The sample shows 100,000 or so clones, about 70% of them seen only once. This CDR3 spans 15 amino acids. J was trimmed by 1 base and V by 8 bases; bases with no gene match: 3. Germline loops: CDR1 LNHDA, CDR2 SQIVND (reference sequence). A note on this clone: The antigen is not known.

The sample consisted of PBMCs. This clonotype originated in a woman aged 40 to 55 in good health and CMV-seropositive. The chain couples TRBV19 to TRBJ2-2; 11 bases line up with TRBD2. CDR3: CASSGLAGNTGELFF. The CDR3 bases are TGTGCCAGTTCCGGACTAGCGGGGAACACCGGGGAGCTGTTTTTT.